Listed below are T cell receptor beta chains from one sample, sequenced in a study of blood T cells in healthy people across ages. Via MiXCR, TCRdb re-called the 5' RACE reads, giving one row per CDR3 protein. The table has about 1 million distinct CDR3 sequences, 40% to 50% seen once. The sequenced sample consisted of blood. Every receptor here comes from a woman aged 60-70 years in good health. CDR3s include the opening cysteine and the closing phenylalanine or tryptophan. D genes are given only for firm matches. Clone sizes are given selectively: once, few, many, or a class where the clone is expanded.

>TRBV5-1|15|-|-|TRBJ2-7
TGCGCCAGCAGCTTGTTTCCAGGCACCGCCTACGAGCAGTACTTC
CASSLFPGTAYEQYF
>TRBV7-9|14|few|-|TRBJ1-2
TGTGCCAGTGAGGGGCTTAAGGCGAACTATGGCTACACCTTC
CASEGLKANYGYTF
>TRBV11-3|13|-|-|TRBJ2-1
TGTGCCAGCAGCTTGTGGGAGGATAGCGAGCAGTTCTTC
CASSLWEDSEQFF
>TRBV5-1|15|-|-|TRBJ1-3
TGCGCCAGCACCTTAACCGGGACCTCTGGAAACACCATATATTTT
CASTLTGTSGNTIYF
>TRBV20-1|12|many|-|TRBJ2-1
TGCAGTGCTAGTGGTTACAGAGCTGAGCAGTTCTTC
CSASGYRAEQFF
>TRBV25-1|15|-|-|TRBJ2-3
TGTGCCAGCAGTCATCCTGGACAGAGCACAGATACGCAGTATTTT
CASSHPGQSTDTQYF
>TRBV2|14|-|-|TRBJ2-5
TGTGCCAGCAATCTTCGGGACGGGCAAGAGACCCAGTACTTC
CASNLRDGQETQYF
>TRBV15|17|-|-|TRBJ2-1
TGTGCCACCAGCAGAGCGTCACGCCCCAGCTCCTACAATGAGCAGTTCTTC
CATSRASRPSSYNEQFF
>TRBV6-2/TRBV6-3|12|few|-|TRBJ2-7
TGTGCCAGCAGTTACTCGGTCTACGAGCAGTACTTC
CASSYSVYEQYF
>TRBV6-1|17|-|-|TRBJ1-4
TGTGCCAGCAGTGGACCGACAGATGTCGCAACTAATGAAAAACTGTTTTTT
CASSGPTDVATNEKLFF
>TRBV5-1|15|-|-|TRBJ2-7
TGCGCCAGCAGCCCAACTCCCGAGGGCCTTTACGAGCAGTACTTC
CASSPTPEGLYEQYF
>TRBV4-2|15|few|TRBD2|TRBJ2-1
TGTGCCAGCAGCCAAGTGGCGGGAGGGCATGGTGAGCAGTTCTTC
CASSQVAGGHGEQFF
>TRBV29-1|21|few|TRBD2|TRBJ2-3
TGCAGCGTTGAAGCCCCCGGGGCGGGGGATTGGCTAGCGGGAGTTGCAGATACGCAGTATTTT
CSVEAPGAGDWLAGVADTQYF
>TRBV5-5|13|-|TRBD1|TRBJ1-5
TGTGCCAGCAGCCTGACAGGGGAGCAGCCCCAGCATTTT
CASSLTGEQPQHF
>TRBV28|15|few|-|TRBJ2-3
TGTGCCAGCAGCCAGCGGGACAGATACACAGATACGCAGTATTTT
CASSQRDRYTDTQYF
>TRBV5-1|14|-|-|TRBJ2-3
TGCACCAGCAGCTTGAGGCCAGGGCCAGATACGCAGTATTTT
CTSSLRPGPDTQYF
>TRBV20-1|15|-|TRBD2|TRBJ2-1
TGCAGTGCTAGTCTGACTAGCGGGGTCTACAATGAGCAGTTCTTC
CSASLTSGVYNEQFF
>TRBV5-6|15|-|TRBD1|TRBJ1-2
TGTGCCAGCAGCTTGGTTTCAGGGGGTAACTATGGCTACACCTTC
CASSLVSGGNYGYTF
>TRBV7-6|15|-|-|TRBJ2-3
TGTGCCAGCAGCTTAGCAAGTGCGGTTACAGATACGCGGTATTTT
CASSLASAVTDTRYF
>TRBV7-9|15|-|-|TRBJ2-4
TGTGCCAGCAGCTACCCCCTTGGGGGCCAAAACATTCAGTACTTC
CASSYPLGGQNIQYF
>TRBV5-1|18|-|-|TRBJ2-1
TGCGCCAGCAGCTTGGCTTTTCCGGGAGCGGGCTCCTACAATGAGCAGTTCTTC
CASSLAFPGAGSYNEQFF
>TRBV7-9|17|-|-|TRBJ2-1
TGTGCCAGCAGCCTAGGGGGTTTGGCGGGAGAGTACAATGAGCAGTTCTTC
CASSLGGLAGEYNEQFF
>TRBV27|14|few|-|TRBJ2-7
TGTGCCAGCAGTTTGGAAGTTCCCGCCTACGAGCAGTACTTC
CASSLEVPAYEQYF
>TRBV7-7|16|-|TRBD1|TRBJ2-5
TGTGCCAGCAGCTCCCGACAGGGTGATGGTAAAGAGACCCAGTACTTC
CASSSRQGDGKETQYF
>TRBV11-2|18|-|TRBD2|TRBJ2-3
TGTGCCAGCAGCCGTGGACTAGCGGTAGAACTTGGCACAGATACGCAGTATTTT
CASSRGLAVELGTDTQYF
>TRBV7-2|13|-|-|TRBJ2-7
TGTGCCAGCAGGCGCTGGGAAGCGAATGAGCAGTACTTC
CASRRWEANEQYF
>TRBV3-1|13|once|-|TRBJ1-2
TGTGCCAGCAGCCAAGCGAGGTTCTATGGCTACACCTTC
CASSQARFYGYTF
>TRBV5-1|15|few|-|TRBJ2-3
TGCGCCAGCAGCTTGACTGTGACCCTCACAGATACGCAGTATTTT
CASSLTVTLTDTQYF
>TRBV12-3/TRBV12-4|16|-|-|TRBJ1-1
TGCGCCAGCAGTTTAGCTTCGGGGAAGTCGAACACTGAAGCTTTCTTT
CASSLASGKSNTEAFF
>TRBV2|18|-|TRBD2|TRBJ2-5
TGTGCCAGCAGTGATGCACTAGCGGGTCGGGAGTACCTGGGGACCCAGTACTTC
CASSDALAGREYLGTQYF
>TRBV3-1|15|-|-|TRBJ2-6
TGTGCCAGCAGCCCGACCATCTCTGGGGCCAACGTCCTGACTTTC
CASSPTISGANVLTF
>TRBV7-2|14|-|TRBD1|TRBJ2-1
TGTGCCAGCAGCCCTTTATGGACAGGGGATGAGCAGTTCTTC
CASSPLWTGDEQFF
>TRBV11-2|19|-|TRBD2|TRBJ2-3
TGTGCCAGCACAATCTTCCCAGGACTAGCGGGAGTGAGGACAGATACGCAGTATTTT
CASTIFPGLAGVRTDTQYF
>TRBV10-3|14|many|TRBD1|TRBJ2-7
TGTGCCATCAGTGTCCAGGGGGCGAGCTCCGAGCAGTACTTC
CAISVQGASSEQYF
>TRBV21-1|16|-|-|TRBJ2-7
TGTGCCAGCAGCAATCGCAGTCTTAGTCCGGTTCCACCCCAGTACTTC
CASSNRSLSPVPPQYF
>TRBV20-1|14|-|-|TRBJ2-3
TGCAGTGCTAGTATATGGGGGTTCACAGATACGCAGTATTTT
CSASIWGFTDTQYF
>TRBV18|15|-|-|TRBJ2-7
TGTGCCAGCTCACCACGGGGAGGAGGGTACTACGAGCAGTACTTC
CASSPRGGGYYEQYF
>TRBV7-9|14|-|-|TRBJ1-1
TGTGCCAGCAGCTTGGCCCAGGGGTACACTGAAGCTTTCTTT
CASSLAQGYTEAFF
>TRBV29-1|13|few|-|TRBJ2-7
TGCAGCGTTGTAGGACTCACCACCTACGAGCAGTACTTC
CSVVGLTTYEQYF
>TRBV20-1|14|-|-|TRBJ2-3
TGCAGTGCTAGAGATTACAGAGCCACAGATACGCAGTATTTT
CSARDYRATDTQYF
>TRBV9|12|-|TRBD2|TRBJ2-7
TGTGCCAGCAGCGACGGGGGGAGGGCCCAGTACTTC
CASSDGGRAQYF